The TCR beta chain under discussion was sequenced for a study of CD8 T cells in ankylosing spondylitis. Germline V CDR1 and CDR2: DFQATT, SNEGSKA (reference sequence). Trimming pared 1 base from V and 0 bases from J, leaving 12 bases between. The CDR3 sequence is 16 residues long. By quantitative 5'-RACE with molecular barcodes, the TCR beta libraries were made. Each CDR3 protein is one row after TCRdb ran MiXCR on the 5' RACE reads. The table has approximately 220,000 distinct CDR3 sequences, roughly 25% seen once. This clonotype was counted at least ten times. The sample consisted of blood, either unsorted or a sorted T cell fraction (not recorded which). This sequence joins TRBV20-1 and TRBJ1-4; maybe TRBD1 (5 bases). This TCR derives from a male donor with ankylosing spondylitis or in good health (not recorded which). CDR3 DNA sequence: TGCAGTGCTAGAGGACAGATAGCCCCAACTAATGAAAAACTGTTTTTT. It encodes CSARGQIAPTNEKLFF.